The 23 T cell receptor beta chains given below trace back to one sample, sequenced in a study of T cell clones after liver transplantation (dated by TCRdb to about 2019). Libraries were made using the immunoSEQ multiplex PCR assay. The table was pulled from immuneACCESS by TCRdb, which kept in-frame rearrangements only. Such tables lose some clones; where checked, under half of the loss comes from unresolved V genes, and the rest has no known cause. Across this sample there are about 33,000 clones, with just under 95% seen only once. The ten largest clonotypes hold about 25% of the sample. This specimen consisted of CD8+ T cells from blood, obtained 12 months after liver transplant. These TCRs come from a human patient who received a liver transplant. After a transplant, the donor of the graft may account for some T cells.

This chain joins TRBV28 and TRBJ1-1, with D perhaps matching TRBD1 (6 bases). Germline V lookup: CDR1 MDHEN, CDR2 SYDVKM. Trimming shortened V by 6 bases and J by 6 bases, and 20 bases separated the two germline ends. This CDR3 has 15 residues. CDR3 region: CASSPRGVLMSEAFF. CDR3 nucleotides: TGTGCCAGCAGCCCGAGGGGGGTACTAATGTCTGAAGCTTTCTTT. The entire variable domain, with the rest obtained from reference TRBV28 and TRBJ1-1, is as follows: DVKVTQSSRYLVKRTGEKVFLECVQDMDHENMFWYRQDPGLGLRLIYFSYDVKMKEKGDIPEGYSVSREKKERFSLILESASTNQTSMYLCASSPRGVLMSEAFFGQGTRLTVV.

The V call is TRBV5-8, the J call TRBJ2-4; tentative D call: TRBD1 (6 bases). The V end lost 4 bases, the J end lost 0 bases, and 20 bases lay between the germline ends. This CDR3 spans 18 amino acids. Germline V gives CDR1 SGHTS, CDR2 YDEGEE. The CDR3 is CASSPASGTHLAKNIQYF. DNA of the CDR3: TGTGCCAGCAGCCCAGCCTCCGGGACACACCTAGCCAAAAACATTCAGTACTTC.

This chain joins TRBV6-5 and TRBJ2-1, with 7 bases matching TRBD1. J lost 2 bases, V lost 5 bases, and 3 bases had no gene match. Looked up from germline, CDR1 is MNHEY and CDR2 is SVGAGI. This CDR3 has 14 amino acids. The CDR3 region is CASSQTGPYNEQFF. The CDR3 nucleotides are TGTGCCAGCAGTCAGACAGGGCCCTACAATGAGCAGTTCTTC.

The chain combines TRBV4-3 with TRBJ1-6; TRBD1 might be the D (5 bases). Germline CDR1 is LGHNA and CDR2 is YSLEER. The CDR3 covers 16 residues. V was pared by 1 base and J by 6 bases, with 13 bases between. The CDR3 loop is CASSQVFDSTNSPLHF. The DNA of the CDR3 is TGCGCCAGCAGCCAAGTTTTTGACAGCACTAATTCACCCCTCCACTTT.

The chain is built from TRBV10-2 and TRBJ2-5, with D possibly being TRBD1 or TRBD2 (5 bases each). Germline-derived CDR1 and CDR2 are WSHSY and SAAADI. The CDR3 consists of 15 residues. V dropped 0 bases and J dropped 4 bases, with 12 bases sitting between them. The CDR3 reads CASSESPGPRETQYF. The CDR3 region has the DNA TGCGCCAGCAGTGAGTCCCCGGGGCCCAGAGAGACCCAGTACTTC.

The chain carries TRBV15 and TRBJ2-7, with 12 bases matching TRBD1. Germline assignment: CDR1 LNHNV and CDR2 YYDKDF (reference sequence). With 3 bases clipped from V and 2 bases from J, the junction kept 2 bases outside the gene matches. The CDR3 consists of 15 residues. The CDR3 is CATSRGTGGPYEQYF. DNA of the CDR3: TGTGCCACCAGCAGGGGGACAGGGGGCCCCTACGAGCAGTACTTC.

The gene calls are TRBV11-3 and TRBJ2-7; maybe TRBD1 (6 bases). Germline V lookup: CDR1 SGHNT, CDR2 YENEEA. V lost 2 bases to trimming and J lost 3 bases, with 11 bases between them. The CDR3 is 14 amino acids. CDR3 protein: CASSLHTGSYEQYF. The CDR3 DNA is TGTGCCAGCAGCTTACACACAGGGAGCTACGAGCAGTACTTC.

The chain joins TRBV27 to TRBJ2-5; TRBD2 might be the D (6 bases). CDR3 length equals 15 residues. V dropped 2 bases and J dropped 4 bases, with 14 bases sitting between them. The germline V gene encodes CDR1 MNHEY and CDR2 SMNVEV (reference sequence). This chain's CDR3 is CASSLGTGVRETQYF. In DNA, the CDR3 is TGTGCCAGCAGTTTAGGTACGGGAGTAAGAGAGACCCAGTACTTC.

This chain connects TRBV30 to TRBJ2-5; 12 nucleotides align to TRBD2. V lost 5 bases, J lost 7 bases, and 8 bases stayed unmatched. Germline V gene data show CDR1 as GTSNPN and CDR2 as SVGIG (reference sequence). The CDR3 length is 14 residues. CDR3 loop: CAWSSGLAGATQYF. The CDR3 nucleotides are TGTGCCTGGTCCTCGGGACTAGCGGGTGCGACCCAGTACTTC. The variable domain in full, with the rest retrieved from reference TRBV30 and TRBJ2-5, is SQTIHQWPATLVQPVGSPLSLECTVEGTSNPNLYWYRQAAGRGLQLLFYSVGIGQISSEVPQNLSASRPQDRQFILSSKKLLLSDSGFYLCAWSSGLAGATQYFGPGTRLLVL.

The rearrangement links TRBV29-1 to TRBJ2-7; D remains unclear. The CDR3 runs to 13 residues. CDR1 and CDR2 (germline): SQVTM, ANQGSEA. Trimming stripped 4 bases from V and 2 bases from J, with 12 bases between. CDR3 DNA sequence: TGCAGCGTTGCTTTGGACCGACCCTACGAGCAGTACTTC. Translation gives CSVALDRPYEQYF.

The chain has TRBV4-2 and TRBJ2-7, with D possibly called TRBD1 or TRBD2 (5 bases each). This CDR3 is built from 16 residues. V dropped 2 bases and J dropped 0 bases, with 14 bases sitting between them. From germline, CDR1 is LGHNA and CDR2 YNFKEQ. This chain's CDR3 is CASSQNSEGRSYEQYF. The CDR3 DNA sequence: TGTGCCAGCAGCCAAAATTCCGAGGGGCGCTCCTACGAGCAGTACTTC.

The chain links TRBV5-6 to TRBJ2-7; maybe TRBD1 (6 bases). The germline gives CDR1 SGHDT, CDR2 YYEEEE. V was cut by 0 bases and J by 3 bases, with 16 bases left in between. The CDR3 has 16 residues. The DNA for the CDR3 is TGTGCCAGCAGCTTGGCCCTATTCGAGGGGGTCTACGAGCAGTACTTC. Its protein product is CASSLALFEGVYEQYF.

The genes are TRBV7-6 and TRBJ1-3; no clear D. The CDR3 is 19 residues long. Trimming cost V 4 bases and J 0 bases, with 22 bases left between them. In germline, CDR1 is SGHVS, CDR2 FNYEAQ. CDR3 amino acids: CASSYRIGESTGSGNTIYF. The CDR3 DNA follows: TGTGCCAGCAGCTATCGAATAGGAGAGTCGACGGGCTCTGGAAACACCATATATTTT.

This chain connects TRBV7-6 to TRBJ2-2; 8 bases map to TRBD1. The CDR3 sequence is 14 residues long. Germline loops: CDR1 SGHVS, CDR2 FNYEAQ. Germline trimming cut 7 bases from V and 2 bases from J; bases unmatched to any gene: 3. Here the CDR3 reads CASMDRENTGELFF. CDR3 nucleotide sequence: TGTGCCAGCATGGACAGGGAAAACACCGGGGAGCTGTTTTTT.

The rearrangement joins TRBV28 to TRBJ1-1; weak D call: TRBD1 (6 bases). Germline CDR1 and CDR2: MDHEN and SYDVKM. This CDR3 has 12 amino acids. V gave up 3 bases and J gave up 7 bases, with 9 bases separating them. The CDR3 region is CASSFTGIEAFF. The DNA of the CDR3 is TGTGCCAGCAGTTTTACAGGGATTGAAGCTTTCTTT.

The rearrangement uses TRBV7-9 and TRBJ2-1; 10 bases are a match to TRBD2. This CDR3 has 16 residues. V lost 3 bases to trimming and J lost 0 bases; unmatched junction nucleotides: 2. Germline CDR1 reads SEHNR; CDR2 reads FQNEAQ (reference sequence). The CDR3 sequence is CASSLLAGVSYNEQFF. In DNA form, the CDR3 reads TGTGCCAGCAGCTTGCTAGCGGGAGTCTCCTACAATGAGCAGTTCTTC.

The rearrangement uses TRBV27 and TRBJ1-3, with a weak D call TRBD1 (6 bases). The germline CDR1 and CDR2 sequences are MNHEY and SMNVEV (reference sequence). The CDR3 loop spans 17 amino acids. The ends were cut back, 4 bases at V and 2 bases at J, with 18 bases in the middle. The CDR3 region is CASSSLLTGLPGNTIYF. In DNA, the CDR3 is TGTGCCAGCAGTTCCCTCCTCACAGGGCTCCCTGGAAACACCATATATTTT.

This chain connects TRBV13 to TRBJ2-1; no clear D gene. This CDR3 has 14 residues. V lost 0 bases, J lost 7 bases, and 10 bases lay in between. Germline loops: CDR1 PRHDT, CDR2 FYEKMQ (reference sequence). CDR3 loop: CASSLGLTRNEQFF. The CDR3 coding sequence is TGTGCCAGCAGCTTAGGACTAACGAGAAATGAGCAGTTCTTC.

Written as DNA, the CDR3 is TGTGCCAGCAGGGGACAGGGTGGAGATACGCAGTATTTT. This encodes CASRGQGGDTQYF. The V call is TRBV9, the J call TRBJ2-3, with TRBD1 matching over 9 bases. J was trimmed by 5 bases and V by 5 bases; bases with no gene match: 3. The CDR3 is 13 residues long. The germline CDR1 and CDR2 sequences are SGDLS and YYNGEE.

The chain has TRBV27 and TRBJ2-7, with TRBD2 matching 13 bases. The CDR3 is made up of 13 amino acids. Trimming took 8 bases from V and 6 from J; bases not matched to a gene: 4. CDR1 and CDR2 from the germline V gene are MNHEY and SMNVEV (reference sequence). The chain's CDR3 is CASGLAGVSEQYF. The CDR3 DNA reads TGTGCCAGCGGACTAGCGGGAGTTAGCGAGCAGTACTTC.

The genes are TRBV6-5 and TRBJ1-1, with D maybe TRBD1 (5 bases). Trimming removed 4 bases at V and 3 bases at J, with 12 bases between. Germline V gene sequence: CDR1 MNHEY, CDR2 SVGAGI. The CDR3 consists of 14 residues. The CDR3: CASSSQGRDTEAFF. Here the CDR3 DNA reads TGTGCCAGCAGTTCCCAGGGTAGGGACACTGAAGCTTTCTTT.

This clone is a singleton in its sample. This chain links TRBV28 with TRBJ2-7, with 8 bases identical to TRBD1. V lost 10 bases and J lost 3; bases outside the gene matches: 8. The CDR3 sequence is 13 residues long. CDR1 MDHEN and CDR2 SYDVKM come from the germline V gene. CDR3 nucleotide sequence: TGTGCCACCGCCGGGGACAGGTTCTACGAGCAGTACTTC. Its translation is CATAGDRFYEQYF. The variable domain in full, completed from reference TRBV28 and TRBJ2-7, reads DVKVTQSSRYLVKRTGEKVFLECVQDMDHENMFWYRQDPGLGLRLIYFSYDVKMKEKGDIPEGYSVSREKKERFSLILESASTNQTSMYLCATAGDRFYEQYFGPGTRLTVT.

The chain combines TRBV28 with TRBJ2-1; D assignment may be TRBD1 or TRBD2 (5 bases each). CDR3 length equals 17 residues. Germline loops: CDR1 MDHEN, CDR2 SYDVKM. V lost 4 bases and J 2 bases, leaving 18 bases between the germline ends. The CDR3 reads CASSSQGASKTYNEQFF. CDR3 coding DNA: TGTGCCAGCAGTTCCCAAGGGGCTAGCAAAACCTACAATGAGCAGTTCTTC.